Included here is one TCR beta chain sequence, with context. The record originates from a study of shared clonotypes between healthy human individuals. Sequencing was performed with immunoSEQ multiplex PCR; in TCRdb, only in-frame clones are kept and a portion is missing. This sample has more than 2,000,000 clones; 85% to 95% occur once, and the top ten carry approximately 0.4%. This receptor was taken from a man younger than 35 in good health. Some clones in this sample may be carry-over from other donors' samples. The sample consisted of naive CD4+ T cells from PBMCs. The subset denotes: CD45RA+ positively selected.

Here the CDR3 DNA reads TGTGCCAGCTCCCCGGGGGGGGCAATGAACACTGAAGCTTTCTTT. Translated: CASSPGGAMNTEAFF. The chain employs TRBV18 and TRBJ1-1, with a weak D call TRBD1 (6 bases). Trimming shortened V by 6 bases and J by 0 bases, and 14 bases separated the two germline ends. Looked up from germline, CDR1 is KGHSH and CDR2 is LQKENI. There are 15 residues in the CDR3.